The 23 T cell receptor beta chains presented below share a single source sample, sequenced in a study of Ad26.COV2.S vaccination and SARS-CoV-2 variants. The assay was immunoSEQ multiplex PCR, and TCRdb's table has in-frame clones only and misses some. The data contain some 180,000 clones, around 88% of them singletons. The input for sequencing was peripheral blood, taken after recovery from COVID-19. All receptors derive from a human donor who had recovered from COVID-19.

The chain employs TRBV7-9 and TRBJ2-1; TRBD2 aligns across 8 bases. The CDR3 has 14 amino acids. Germline CDR1 and CDR2: SEHNR and FQNEAQ (reference sequence). Trimming removed 4 bases from V and 7 bases from J; junction bases left unmatched: 6. CDR3 DNA: TGTGCCAGCAGCTCTCAGGGACTAGGGAATGAGCAGTTCTTC. This sequence encodes CASSSQGLGNEQFF.

The chain recombines TRBV28 with TRBJ2-7; D gene ambiguous. The CDR3 runs to 14 residues. CDR1 MDHEN and CDR2 SYDVKM come from the germline V gene. V lost 3 bases, J lost 0 bases, and 9 bases lay in between. This chain's CDR3 is CASSLDPSSYEQYF. The CDR3 DNA sequence: TGTGCCAGCAGTTTGGACCCGAGCTCCTACGAGCAGTACTTC.

The CDR3 coding sequence is TGTGCCAGCAGTAGGGCCGAGGACTACAATGAGCAGTTCTTC. It translates to CASSRAEDYNEQFF. V gene TRBV25-1 combines with J gene TRBJ2-1; D gene uncertain. The CDR3 has 14 residues. Trimming left V 5 bases short and J 3 bases short, with 11 bases between. Germline V lookup: CDR1 MGHDK, CDR2 SYGVNS.

This clone was found once. The chain links TRBV11-2 to TRBJ2-7; 7 bases match TRBD1. The junction had 2 bases not matched to a gene; V was cut back by 3 bases and J by 3 bases. CDR1 and CDR2 (germline): SGHAT, FQNNGV. The CDR3 spans 13 residues. CDR3 loop: CASSFSGGYEQYF. The CDR3, as DNA: TGTGCCAGCAGCTTCTCAGGGGGCTACGAGCAGTACTTC.

The chain employs TRBV2 and TRBJ1-3, with a tentative D call TRBD1 (5 bases). This CDR3 is 14 amino acids long. Trimming cost V 6 bases and J 1 base, with 10 bases left between them. The germline V gene encodes CDR1 SNHLY and CDR2 FYNNEI. CDR3 amino acids: CASSGRGSGNTIYF. CDR3 DNA sequence: TGTGCCAGCAGCGGAAGGGGATCTGGAAACACCATATATTTT.

This chain joins TRBV7-9 and TRBJ1-2, with D unresolved. CDR1 SEHNR and CDR2 FQNEAQ come from the germline V gene (reference sequence). The CDR3 extends over 15 amino acids. Between the trimmed V and J ends, which lost 4 bases and 0 bases, there was a span of 12 bases. Here the CDR3 DNA reads TGTGCCAGCAGCTCCAGCAGCCTCACTAACTATGGCTACACCTTC. This sequence encodes CASSSSSLTNYGYTF.

J is TRBJ1-1 and V is TRBV28; no reliable D call. The CDR3 runs to 14 residues. Germline assignment: CDR1 MDHEN and CDR2 SYDVKM. Deletions cut 6 bases from V and 3 bases from J, with 14 bases between. In DNA, the CDR3 is TGTGCCAGCAGATCCGGTTCAGTTCACACTGAAGCTTTCTTT. It is translated as CASRSGSVHTEAFF.

This sequence joins TRBV6-6 and TRBJ2-5; 9 positions agree with TRBD1. This CDR3 region has 14 residues. In germline, CDR1 is MNHNY, CDR2 SVGAGI (reference sequence). The J segment lost 6 bases and the V segment lost 3 bases, leaving 5 bases of the junction unmatched. The CDR3 here is CASSYGQGLQTQYF. The CDR3 coding sequence is TGTGCCAGCAGTTATGGACAGGGGTTACAGACCCAGTACTTC.

This chain links TRBV19 with TRBJ2-1; the match to TRBD2 covers 7 bases. Per germline, CDR1 LNHDA and CDR2 SQIVND (reference sequence). The CDR3 consists of 14 residues. The junction had 9 bases not matched to a gene; V was cut back by 5 bases and J by 8 bases. In DNA form, the CDR3 reads TGTGCCAGTAGTTCTGGACTAGGGGTCTATGAGCAGTTCTTC. It translates to CASSSGLGVYEQFF.

The chain is built from TRBV18 and TRBJ2-7; perhaps TRBD2 as D (5 bases). The CDR3 has 16 amino acids. V dropped 2 bases and J dropped 2 bases, with 16 bases sitting between them. CDR1 is KGHSH and CDR2 is LQKENI in the germline V gene. As DNA, the CDR3 is TGTGCCAGCTCACCAACGGCGGGCCGGGTACCCTACGAGCAGTACTTC. It yields the protein CASSPTAGRVPYEQYF.

The J gene is TRBJ1-3, the V gene TRBV28, with D unclear. V was pared by 4 bases and J by 4 bases, with 8 bases between. In germline, CDR1 is MDHEN, CDR2 SYDVKM. This CDR3 has 13 amino acids. CDR3 in amino acids: CASSSSNGNTIYF. The CDR3 DNA reads TGTGCCAGCAGTTCAAGTAACGGAAACACCATATATTTT.

The genes are TRBV6-5 and TRBJ1-1; 10 bases are a match to TRBD1. CDR3 length equals 14 residues. Germline-derived CDR1 and CDR2 are MNHEY and SVGAGI. V shed 7 bases and J 8 bases; nucleotides not matched to a gene: 10. DNA for the CDR3: TGTGCCAGCACCCCCGGGACAGGGGCACCCGAAGCTTTCTTT. Translating gives CASTPGTGAPEAFF.

The chain carries TRBV10-1 and TRBJ1-1; D is unclear. Per the germline V gene, CDR1 is WNHNN and CDR2 is SYGVQD (reference sequence). Trimming took off 4 bases at V and 2 bases at J, with 8 bases between the two ends. The CDR3 is 13 amino acids. CDR3 amino acids: CASSVQRNTEAFF. CDR3 in DNA: TGCGCCAGCAGTGTTCAGCGAAACACTGAAGCTTTCTTT.

The chain has TRBV5-1 and TRBJ2-3, with TRBD2 matching over 11 bases. From germline, CDR1 is SGHRS and CDR2 YFSETQ. V lost 6 bases and J lost 2; bases outside the gene matches: 8. This CDR3 has 16 residues. The CDR3 nucleotides read TGCGCCAGCACCCTGGGTAGCGGGGGGGCCACAGATACGCAGTATTTT. Amino acid sequence: CASTLGSGGATDTQYF.

The chain combines TRBV5-4 with TRBJ2-4; D uncertain. This CDR3 contains 16 residues. V was trimmed by 3 bases and J by 5 bases, leaving 18 bases between them. CDR1 SGHNT and CDR2 YYREEE come from the germline V gene (reference sequence). This CDR3 reads CASSSLVGFSENIQYF. CDR3 nucleotide sequence: TGTGCCAGCAGCTCGCTGGTTGGGTTCAGTGAAAACATTCAGTACTTC.

The chain carries TRBV3-1 (or the pseudogene TRBV3-2) and TRBJ1-1; D gene unclear. CDR3 size: 13 residues. The germline V gene encodes CDR1 LGHDT and CDR2 YNNKEL (reference sequence). V lost 0 bases, J lost 7 bases, and 9 bases lay in between. In DNA form, the CDR3 reads TGTGCCAGCAGCCAAGAACGGAGAAGTGAAGCTTTCTTT. Translated: CASSQERRSEAFF.

The chain combines TRBV24-1 with TRBJ2-3; maybe TRBD2 (6 bases). Looked up from germline, CDR1 is KGHDR and CDR2 is SFDVKD. Trimming pared 4 bases from V and 6 bases from J, leaving 7 bases between. CDR3 length: 12 amino acids. Here the CDR3 reads CATSEAGDTQYF. The CDR3 DNA sequence: TGTGCCACCAGTGAGGCGGGGGATACGCAGTATTTT.

The V gene is TRBV3-1 (or the pseudogene TRBV3-2), the J gene TRBJ1-1; possibly TRBD1 for D (5 bases). Germline assignment: CDR1 LGHDT and CDR2 YNNKEL (reference sequence). Trimming left V 4 bases short and J 11 bases short, with 11 bases between. The CDR3 consists of 11 residues. The CDR3: CASSPGTGAFF. DNA for the CDR3: TGTGCCAGCAGCCCAGGGACCGGGGCTTTCTTT.

Only one count was recorded for this clone. J is TRBJ2-1 and V is TRBV5-6; D unresolved. Germline V lookup: CDR1 SGHDT, CDR2 YYEEEE. The germline V and J ends were trimmed by 0 bases and 7 bases, with 11 bases remaining between them. The CDR3 sequence is 14 residues long. CDR3 amino acids: CASSLAAAVNEQFF. Here the CDR3 DNA reads TGTGCCAGCAGCTTGGCTGCCGCCGTGAATGAGCAGTTCTTC.

The chain uses TRBV6-4 and TRBJ2-1, with 8 positions matching TRBD2. The CDR3 length is 13 residues. Germline assignment: CDR1 MRHNA and CDR2 SNTAGT. The ends lost 6 bases at V and 5 bases at J; junction bases unmatched: 3. The chain's CDR3 is CASRAGGHNEQFF. The CDR3 region has the DNA TGTGCCAGCAGGGCGGGGGGACACAATGAGCAGTTCTTC.

V and J are TRBV19 and TRBJ2-5; 7 positions agree with TRBD2. CDR1 LNHDA and CDR2 SQIVND come from the germline V gene (reference sequence). This CDR3 is built from 13 residues. V shed 6 bases, J shed 5 bases, and the junction held 6 bases outside the gene matches. In nucleotides, the CDR3 is TGTGCCAGTAGGCGACTAGCCGGGGAGACCCAGTACTTC. Encoded protein: CASRRLAGETQYF.

V is TRBV3-1 (or the pseudogene TRBV3-2) and J is TRBJ2-1; the match to TRBD2 covers 15 bases. V gave up 4 bases and J gave up 15 bases; unmatched junction bases: 7. The CDR3 totals 14 residues. Germline V CDR1 and CDR2: LGHDT, YNNKEL (reference sequence). CDR3 nucleotide sequence: TGTGCCAGCAGCCGGGGGACTAGCGGGGGGTGGCGGTTCTTC. Its protein is CASSRGTSGGWRFF.

The V and J genes are TRBV2 and TRBJ2-7; 10 bases are shared with TRBD2. With V trimmed by 7 bases and J by 3 bases, 9 bases remained unmatched. The V gene's germline CDR1 is SNHLY and CDR2 FYNNEI. This CDR3 is built from 15 residues. CDR3 amino acids: CASTMRTSGLYEQYF. The CDR3 DNA follows: TGTGCCAGCACTATGCGGACTAGCGGACTCTACGAGCAGTACTTC.